What follows are 9 T cell receptor beta chains derived from one specimen sequenced in a study of blood T cells in healthy people across ages. With a J-beta primer mix and a sample-barcoded 5' primer, a second PCR ran 7 to 11 cycles. One entry per CDR3 protein, called by TCRdb with MiXCR from the 5' RACE reads. This repertoire shows around 780,000 distinct CDR3 sequences, approximately 60% found once; its top ten account for roughly 25%. The sample comprised blood. These receptors were obtained from a man aged 35 to 55 in good health.

This chain connects TRBV27 to TRBJ2-4; D unresolved. The CDR3 spans 14 residues. Between the trimmed V and J ends, which lost 2 bases and 1 base, there was a span of 6 bases. Germline V gives CDR1 MNHEY, CDR2 SMNVEV (reference sequence). The CDR3 bases are TGTGCCAGCAGTTTAAGGGCGGCCAAAAACATTCAGTACTTC. Protein sequence: CASSLRAAKNIQYF.

This clonotype was counted only a few times. The CDR3 loop reads CASSPQADYNYGYTF. The DNA for the CDR3 is TGCGCCAGCAGCCCCCAGGCCGACTACAACTATGGCTACACCTTC. V and J are TRBV5-1 and TRBJ1-2; D is ambiguous. Between the trimmed V and J ends, which lost 4 bases and 2 bases, there was a span of 15 bases. There are 15 residues in the CDR3. Germline V gene data show CDR1 as SGHRS and CDR2 as YFSETQ.

V usage is TRBV20-1 and J usage is TRBJ2-2; the D gene could be TRBD1 or TRBD2 (5 bases each). The CDR3 runs to 15 residues. Germline V gives CDR1 DFQATT, CDR2 SNEGSKA (reference sequence). Deletions cut 5 bases from V and 1 base from J, with 14 bases between. The CDR3 reads CSAPERGENTGELFF. The CDR3 DNA reads TGCAGTGCTCCGGAGAGGGGTGAGAACACCGGGGAGCTGTTTTTT.

This sequence joins TRBV11-2 and TRBJ2-5; D not resolved. The germline gives CDR1 SGHAT, CDR2 FQNNGV. The V and J ends lost 4 bases and 5 bases respectively, with 20 bases between them. CDR3 length: 16 amino acids. This CDR3 is CASSWNSEIASETQYF. CDR3 DNA: TGTGCCAGCAGCTGGAACAGCGAAATTGCCTCCGAGACCCAGTACTTC.

V usage is TRBV6-1 and J usage is TRBJ2-1, with a weak D call TRBD2 (6 bases). CDR1 is MNHNS and CDR2 is SASEGT in the germline V gene. The CDR3 length is 13 residues. Trimming stripped 4 bases from V and 4 bases from J, with 8 bases between. CDR3 nucleotides: TGTGCCAGCAGTGGAGCGGGTTACAATGAGCAGTTCTTC. Protein product: CASSGAGYNEQFF.

The chain employs TRBV10-3 and TRBJ2-2, with a weak D call TRBD2 (6 bases). CDR3 length: 14 residues. The V end lost 10 bases, the J end lost 3 bases, and 15 bases lay between the germline ends. CDR1 ENHRY and CDR2 SYGVKD come from the germline V gene. The CDR3 DNA reads as TGTGCCACCCAGACGGGAGAAGACACCGGGGAGCTGTTTTTT. It is translated as CATQTGEDTGELFF.

This clonotype was counted between two and nine times. The CDR3 protein is CASSPPQLAGDGEQFF. The CDR3 DNA follows: TGTGCCAGCAGCCCACCGCAGCTAGCGGGGGATGGTGAGCAGTTCTTC. This chain uses TRBV7-8 with TRBJ2-1; 10 bases agree with TRBD2. CDR1 is SGHVS, CDR2 FQNEAQ, per germline. Germline trimming cut 5 bases from V and 9 bases from J; bases unmatched to any gene: 13. There are 16 residues in the CDR3.

This clonotype was picked up many times. This CDR3 reads CASSLRQGTTYEQYF. The CDR3 DNA reads as TGTGCCAGCAGCTTAAGGCAGGGGACAACCTACGAGCAGTACTTC. The chain recombines TRBV7-2 with TRBJ2-7, with D perhaps TRBD1 (6 bases). The germline V and J ends were trimmed by 2 bases and 2 bases, with 13 bases remaining between them. In germline, CDR1 is SGHTA, CDR2 FQGNSA. The CDR3 is 15 amino acids.

This chain uses TRBV28 with TRBJ2-5; a possible D gene is TRBD1 (5 bases). There are 14 residues in the CDR3. The germline V gene has CDR1 MDHEN and CDR2 SYDVKM. With 5 bases removed from V and 2 bases from J, the gap between germline ends came to 12 bases. This CDR3 reads CASSTDRRQETQYF. The DNA of the CDR3 is TGTGCCAGCAGTACCGACAGACGGCAAGAGACCCAGTACTTC.